These 17 T cell receptor beta chains came from one sample sequenced in a study of blood T cell repertoires in COVID-19. Clones were sequenced by immunoSEQ multiplex PCR, and TCRdb holds only the in-frame ones, with some missing. The sample holds 200,000 to 300,000 clones; roughly 81% are singletons and the top ten take around 7%. The sequencing input was peripheral blood. The source is a woman of 80 years or more with COVID-19, enrolled during active disease.

The chain recombines TRBV7-3 with TRBJ2-5, with D possibly TRBD2 on 6 matching bases. Deletions cut 5 bases from V and 1 base from J, with 8 bases between. The germline gives CDR1 SGHTA, CDR2 FQGTGA. The CDR3 runs to 13 residues. In DNA, the CDR3 is TGTGCCAGCAGCCAGCGGGTCCAAGAGACCCAGTACTTC. Translation gives CASSQRVQETQYF.

This clone appeared a single time. The chain links TRBV14 to TRBJ2-2; no definite D call. CDR1 and CDR2 from the germline V gene are SGHDN and FVKESK. Trimming stripped 4 bases from V and 4 bases from J, with 7 bases between. The CDR3 has 13 residues. CDR3 nucleotide sequence: TGTGCCAGCAGCCCCTTCTTCACCGGGGAGCTGTTTTTT. It is translated as CASSPFFTGELFF.

The rearrangement joins TRBV28 to TRBJ2-3; 10 nucleotides line up with TRBD2. The J segment lost 4 bases and the V segment lost 3 bases, leaving 10 bases of the junction unmatched. Germline V gene data show CDR1 as MDHEN and CDR2 as SYDVKM. This CDR3 region has 17 residues. The CDR3 DNA is TGTGCCAGCAGTTTCGGGCTAGCGGGAGTAAGGGCAGATACGCAGTATTTT. Its translation is CASSFGLAGVRADTQYF.

The genes are TRBV9 and TRBJ2-1, with 7 nucleotides matching TRBD2. CDR3 length: 15 residues. Germline V gene sequence: CDR1 SGDLS, CDR2 YYNGEE. V was clipped by 4 bases and J by 0 bases; unmatched bases: 4. CDR3 sequence reads: CASSTSSGSYNEQFF. The DNA of the CDR3 is TGTGCCAGCAGCACCTCTAGCGGCTCCTACAATGAGCAGTTCTTC.

The V gene is TRBV9, the J gene TRBJ2-5; D may be TRBD2 (5 bases). Germline CDR1 is SGDLS and CDR2 is YYNGEE. The CDR3 consists of 15 residues. Trimming left V 0 bases short and J 5 bases short, with 14 bases between. CDR3 sequence (DNA): TGTGCCAGCAGCGTAGGGAGGCGCGGGTATGAGACCCAGTACTTC. Its protein product is CASSVGRRGYETQYF.

The rearrangement links TRBV2 to TRBJ2-3; no clear D. CDR3 size: 12 residues. V dropped 9 bases and J dropped 4 bases, with 11 bases sitting between them. The germline gives CDR1 SNHLY, CDR2 FYNNEI. CDR3 protein: CARGLGADTQYF. The CDR3 DNA reads as TGTGCCAGGGGCCTTGGTGCAGATACGCAGTATTTT.

The CDR3 loop is CASGMADNQPQHF. CDR3 bases: TGTGCTAGTGGAATGGCGGATAATCAGCCCCAGCATTTT. J is TRBJ1-5 and V is TRBV12-5; no clear D gene. CDR3 size: 13 residues. Trimming stripped 6 bases from V and 4 bases from J, with 10 bases between. Per germline, CDR1 LGHNT and CDR2 FRNRAP.

This sequence joins TRBV6-5 and TRBJ1-2, with D perhaps matching TRBD1 (6 bases). V was shortened by 7 bases and J by 3 bases, with 18 bases between the two germline ends. Germline V gene data show CDR1 as MNHEY and CDR2 as SVGAGI. The CDR3 sequence is 15 residues long. CDR3 amino acids: CASNAGGAGDYGYTF. In nucleotides, the CDR3 is TGTGCCAGCAACGCGGGGGGCGCGGGTGACTATGGCTACACCTTC.

CDR3 sequence reads: CASSRLDSKPEAFF. The CDR3 DNA reads TGTGCCAGCAGTCGTCTCGACAGCAAACCAGAAGCTTTCTTT. J is TRBJ1-1 and V is TRBV6-5, with a tentative D call TRBD1 (5 bases). V lost 5 bases, J lost 8 bases, and 18 bases lay in between. Germline loops: CDR1 MNHEY, CDR2 SVGAGI. CDR3 length equals 14 residues.

This chain links TRBV13 with TRBJ2-3; TRBD2 aligns across 7 bases. Germline assignment: CDR1 PRHDT and CDR2 FYEKMQ (reference sequence). The V segment lost 5 bases and the J segment 2 bases; nucleotides outside the gene matches: 7. There are 15 residues in the CDR3. The CDR3 coding sequence is TGTGCCAGCAGCCTCCGAAGCGGGGTCACAGATACGCAGTATTTT. Protein sequence: CASSLRSGVTDTQYF.

J is TRBJ2-7 and V is TRBV29-1; TRBD1 might be the D (5 bases). V lost 6 bases and J 1 base, leaving 19 bases between the germline ends. Germline lookup yields CDR1 SQVTM and CDR2 ANQGSEA. The CDR3 is 15 amino acids. In nucleotides, the CDR3 is TGCAGCGTCACTCCAGGCTGGAAGGGGTCCTACGAGCAGTACTTC. Translated, it gives CSVTPGWKGSYEQYF.

The rearrangement joins TRBV6-6 to TRBJ1-4; 8 nucleotides match TRBD1. This CDR3 comprises 15 residues. The V gene end was trimmed by 5 bases and the J gene end by 7 bases; junction bases not matched to a gene: 9. The germline V gene has CDR1 MNHNY and CDR2 SVGAGI (reference sequence). CDR3 region: CASSPLPGQAEKLFF. Here the CDR3 DNA reads TGTGCCAGCAGTCCTTTACCGGGACAGGCTGAAAAACTGTTTTTT.

J is TRBJ1-1 and V is TRBV10-3; a possible D gene is TRBD1 (5 bases). From germline, CDR1 is ENHRY and CDR2 SYGVKD. The V gene lost 8 bases and the J gene lost 10 bases, with 17 bases spanning the gap. CDR3 length: 12 residues. The CDR3 coding sequence is TGTGCCATCCGGAGGGAGGGGCAAGGAGCTTTCTTT. Its protein product is CAIRREGQGAFF.

The rearrangement joins TRBV10-1 to TRBJ2-3, with TRBD1 as a possible D gene (6 bases). The CDR3 loop spans 15 amino acids. CDR1 is WNHNN, CDR2 SYGVQD, per germline (reference sequence). Trimming removed 3 bases from V and 4 bases from J, with 14 bases in between. CDR3 sequence: CASSDQGQGPDTQYF. The CDR3 DNA reads TGCGCCAGCAGTGACCAGGGGCAGGGACCAGATACGCAGTATTTT.

V and J are TRBV4-1 and TRBJ1-5; the D is unclear. The CDR3 contains 13 residues. Trimming took off 2 bases at V and 8 bases at J, with 10 bases between the two ends. Germline V gives CDR1 MGHRA, CDR2 YSYEKL. Here the CDR3 reads CASSQLLGEPQHF. The CDR3 DNA is TGCGCCAGCAGCCAATTGCTGGGCGAGCCCCAGCATTTT.

V is TRBV18 and J is TRBJ2-7, with D maybe TRBD1 (5 bases). The CDR3 runs to 13 residues. CDR1 is KGHSH, CDR2 LQKENI, per germline. V lost 3 bases, J lost 6 bases, and 12 bases lay in between. This chain's CDR3 is CASSPTPRGEQYF. DNA for the CDR3: TGTGCCAGCTCACCGACGCCTAGGGGCGAGCAGTACTTC.

J is TRBJ1-6 and V is TRBV30; TRBD1 aligns across 7 bases. The germline V gene has CDR1 GTSNPN and CDR2 SVGIG (reference sequence). V was pared by 4 bases and J by 5 bases, with 5 bases of the junction left unmatched. The CDR3 loop spans 14 amino acids. CDR3 sequence (DNA): TGTGCCTGGACCTTACAGGGGAATAATTCACCCCTCCACTTT. It is translated as CAWTLQGNNSPLHF.